Described below is a single T cell receptor (beta chain) sequence and its context. The data were taken from a study of blood T cells in healthy people across ages. Primed by a sample-barcoded 5' primer and a J-beta primer mix, a second PCR proceeded for 7 to 11 cycles. A template-switch adaptor that had 12 random nucleotides put a tag on each cDNA molecule. TCRdb re-called the 5' RACE reads with MiXCR, one entry per CDR3 protein. The sample includes 600,000 to 800,000 distinct CDR3 sequences, 20% to 25% of them seen just once. The sequence was obtained from a man between 65 and 85 years old in good health. What was sequenced was blood.

The CDR3 loop reads CASKQGSGADTQYF. As DNA, the CDR3 is TGTGCCAGCAAACAAGGGAGCGGGGCAGATACGCAGTATTTT. The chain has TRBV7-2 and TRBJ2-3; 7 nucleotides agree with TRBD2. The length of the CDR3 is 14 residues. The trim removed 7 bases at V and 4 bases at J, leaving 8 bases unmatched. Per germline, CDR1 SGHTA and CDR2 FQGNSA.